Listed below are T cell receptor beta chains from one sample, sequenced in a study of OX40 agonist ivuxolimab in advanced cancers. The table came from immunoSEQ multiplex PCR; TCRdb's copy has only in-frame clones and leaves some out. The sample consists of around 46,000 clones, roughly three quarters of them appearing once. Source: CD4+ or CD8+ T cells sorted from blood, taken in a trial of the OX40 agonist ivuxolimab. These receptors originate from an adult with an advanced solid tumor such as melanoma, head and neck, liver or kidney cancer. Each CDR3 is given with its conserved first and last residue. Fields, in order: J gene, V gene, D gene, clone size, CDR3 protein, CDR3 DNA. A D gene is named only where the DNA matches it firmly. Size tells how often a clone was seen (once, few, many) or the class of an expanded clone, and some rows leave it out.

TRBJ1-1 TRBV30 NA few CAWKKRTRGPPLKNTEAFF TGTGCCTGGAAAAAACGGACTAGGGGCCCACCCCTGAAGAACACTGAAGCTTTCTTT
TRBJ2-7 TRBV12-1 NA few CASSSSNYEQYF TGTGCCAGCAGCTCCTCGAACTACGAGCAGTACTTC
TRBJ1-6 TRBV14 NA NA CASSHSGLGSPLHF TGTGCCAGCAGCCACTCAGGGCTAGGTTCACCCCTCCACTTT
TRBJ1-1 TRBV28 TRBD1 NA CASRTGGPTEAFF TGTGCCAGCAGGACAGGGGGTCCAACTGAAGCTTTCTTT
TRBJ2-3 TRBV21-1 NA NA CASSKVSSSGITDTQYF TGTGCCAGCAGCAAGGTCAGTTCTAGCGGGATCACAGATACGCAGTATTTT
TRBJ2-4 TRBV2 TRBD2 NA CASSRLAGGPSKNIQYF TGTGCCAGCAGCCGACTAGCGGGAGGGCCCTCCAAAAACATTCAGTACTTC
TRBJ1-3 TRBV28 NA NA CASSLRRPSGNTIYF TGTGCCAGCAGTTTAAGGAGACCCTCTGGAAACACCATATATTTT
TRBJ2-1 TRBV5-1 TRBD2 NA CASSSSPGLVLEQFF TGCGCCAGCAGCTCCTCCCCCGGACTAGTACTTGAGCAGTTCTTC
TRBJ1-2 TRBV27 NA NA CASSSRPLRYGYTF TGTGCCAGCAGTTCCCGGCCCCTTAGATATGGCTACACCTTC
TRBJ1-2 TRBV5-4 TRBD1 NA CASSLVGGQGLSGYTF TGTGCCAGCAGCTTGGTTGGGGGACAGGGTCTCAGCGGCTACACCTTC
TRBJ2-1 TRBV30 NA NA CAWSVGSYNEQFF TGTGCCTGGAGTGTCGGATCCTACAATGAGCAGTTCTTC
TRBJ2-1 TRBV7-8 NA NA CASSLLGGSYNEQFF TGTGCCAGCAGCTTATTGGGTGGTTCTTACAATGAGCAGTTCTTC
TRBJ2-5 TRBV7-9 NA NA CASSPRGISRETQYF TGTGCCAGCAGCCCACGGGGAATCTCTCGAGAGACCCAGTACTTC
TRBJ1-2 TRBV4-1 NA NA CASSQGGTTNYGYTF TGCGCCAGCAGCCAAGGGGGGACAACTAACTATGGCTACACCTTC
TRBJ1-1 TRBV14 NA NA CASSQGEYITEAFF TGTGCCAGCAGCCAAGGAGAGTACATAACTGAAGCTTTCTTT
TRBJ1-5 TRBV5-5 NA NA CASSLARGINQPQHF TGTGCCAGCAGCTTAGCCAGGGGAATCAATCAGCCCCAGCATTTT
TRBJ1-1 TRBV6-5 TRBD1 NA CASRPGQMNTEAFF TGTGCCAGCAGACCGGGACAGATGAACACTGAAGCTTTCTTT
TRBJ1-1 TRBV18 NA NA CASSADRANTEAFF TGTGCCAGCTCAGCCGACCGGGCGAACACTGAAGCTTTCTTT
TRBJ2-7 TRBV12-5 NA NA CASGLVPKEKVEYF TGTGCTAGTGGTTTGGTACCAAAGGAAAAGGTTGAGTACTTC
TRBJ2-3 TRBV5-1 NA NA CASSLEAGTDTQYF TGCGCCAGCAGCTTGGAGGCAGGCACAGATACGCAGTATTTT
TRBJ1-1 TRBV27 NA NA CASSVTVYTEASF TGTGCCAGCAGCGTTACAGTCTACACTGAAGCTTCCTTT
TRBJ1-6 TRBV5-6 TRBD1 NA CASSPHTGTASSYNSPLHF TGTGCCAGCAGCCCGCATACCGGGACAGCGAGCTCCTATAATTCACCCCTCCACTTT
TRBJ1-1 TRBV6-5 NA medium-sized CASTYSSLGDTEAFF TGTGCCAGCACCTACAGCTCCCTTGGGGACACTGAAGCTTTCTTT
TRBJ2-5 TRBV30 TRBD1 NA CAWNRGQETQYF TGTGCCTGGAACAGGGGACAAGAGACCCAGTACTTC
TRBJ2-1 TRBV10-3 TRBD1 NA CATGSGQGSNEQFF TGTGCCACAGGGTCCGGACAGGGATCCAATGAGCAGTTCTTC
TRBJ2-2 TRBV28 TRBD1 NA CASSLWLQGADTGELFF TGTGCCAGCAGTTTATGGCTACAGGGGGCGGACACCGGGGAGCTGTTTTTT
TRBJ2-5 TRBV2 NA few CASSVSRGEQETQYF TGTGCCAGCAGTGTTTCCCGGGGCGAACAAGAGACCCAGTACTTC
TRBJ1-5 TRBV13 NA NA CASSVEYSQPQHF TGTGCCAGCAGTGTCGAATATTCTCAGCCCCAGCATTTT
TRBJ1-3 TRBV19 NA NA CASNSIDTSGNTIYF TGTGCCAGTAATTCCATTGACACCTCTGGAAACACCATATATTTT
TRBJ1-2 TRBV28 NA NA CASSLNNYGYTF TGTGCCAGCAGTTTAAACAACTATGGCTACACCTTC
TRBJ2-2 TRBV18 NA NA CASSPAGVRLNTGELFF TGTGCCAGCTCACCGGCTGGCGTTAGGCTAAACACCGGGGAGCTGTTTTTT
TRBJ2-4 TRBV5-6 NA NA CASSSGTIALAKNIQYF TGTGCCAGCAGCTCGGGGACAATCGCGCTAGCCAAAAACATTCAGTACTTC
TRBJ1-5 TRBV28 NA NA CASSRDFNQPQHF TGTGCCAGCAGTCGGGACTTCAATCAGCCCCAGCATTTT
TRBJ2-1 TRBV9 NA NA CASSIQIDNEQFF TGTGCCAGCAGCATACAAATCGACAATGAGCAGTTCTTC